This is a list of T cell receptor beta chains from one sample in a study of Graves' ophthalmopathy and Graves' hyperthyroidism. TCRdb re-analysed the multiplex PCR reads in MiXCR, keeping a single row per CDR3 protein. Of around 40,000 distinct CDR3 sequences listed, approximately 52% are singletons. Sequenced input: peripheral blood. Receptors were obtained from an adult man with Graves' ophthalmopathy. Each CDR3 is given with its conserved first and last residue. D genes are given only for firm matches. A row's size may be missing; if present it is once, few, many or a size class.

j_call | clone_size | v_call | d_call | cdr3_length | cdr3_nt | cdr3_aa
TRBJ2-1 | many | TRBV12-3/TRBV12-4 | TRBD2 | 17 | TGTGCCAGCAGTTGGCCTAGCGGGAGGGCCTCCTACAATGAGCAGTTCTTC | CASSWPSGRASYNEQFF
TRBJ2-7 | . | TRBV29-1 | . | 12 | TGCAGCGTTGAGGACGGGTCCTACGAGCAGTACTTC | CSVEDGSYEQYF
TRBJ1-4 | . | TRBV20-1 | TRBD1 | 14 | TGCAGTGCGGCCCCCGGGACAGTTAATGAAAAACTGTTTTTT | CSAAPGTVNEKLFF
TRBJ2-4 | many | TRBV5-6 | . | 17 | TGTGCCAGCAGCTTGGTAGCGTCTAGCGCGGCCCCCAACATTCAGTACTTC | CASSLVASSAAPNIQYF
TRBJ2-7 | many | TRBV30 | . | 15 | TGTGCCTGGAGTGTCCCAAGGGAGGGGGTTTACGAGCAGTACTTC | CAWSVPREGVYEQYF
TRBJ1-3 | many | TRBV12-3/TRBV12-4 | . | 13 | TGTGCCAGCAGTGGTTATATCAGAAACACCATATATTTT | CASSGYIRNTIYF
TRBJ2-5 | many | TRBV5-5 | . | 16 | TGTGCCAGCAGCTTGGGTGGGCAGGGGGGACAAGAGACCCAGTACTTC | CASSLGGQGGQETQYF
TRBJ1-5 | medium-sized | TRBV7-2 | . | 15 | TGTGCCAGCAGCCCCGGACAGCCTAGCAATCAGCCCCAGCATTTT | CASSPGQPSNQPQHF
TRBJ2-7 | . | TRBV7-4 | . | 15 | TGTGCCAGCAGTTATACCGGGACCAGCTCCTACGAGCAGTACTTC | CASSYTGTSSYEQYF
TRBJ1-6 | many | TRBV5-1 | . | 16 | TGCGCCAGCAGCTTGGGTAGGGCACCAGCAAATTCACCCCTCCACTTT | CASSLGRAPANSPLHF
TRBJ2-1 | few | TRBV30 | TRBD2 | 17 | TGTGCCTGGGTCGGAGGTAGCGGGGACCTGTCCTACAATGAGCAGTTCTTC | CAWVGGSGDLSYNEQFF
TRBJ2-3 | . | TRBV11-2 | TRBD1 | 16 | TGTGCCAGCAGCTACACAGGGGTAGGAAGCACAGATACGCAGTATTTT | CASSYTGVGSTDTQYF
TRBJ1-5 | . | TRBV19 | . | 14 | TGTGCCAGTGGTATCTCGGGAAGCAATCAGCCCTGGCATTTT | CASGISGSNQPWHF
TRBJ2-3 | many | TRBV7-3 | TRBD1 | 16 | TGTGCCAGCAGGAATCCGGGACAGGGGGCTGGGGATACGCAGTATTTT | CASRNPGQGAGDTQYF
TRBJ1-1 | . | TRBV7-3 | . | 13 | TGTGCCAGCAGCTTAAAATTGGGCACTGAGGCTTTCTTT | CASSLKLGTEAFF
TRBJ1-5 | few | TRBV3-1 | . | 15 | TGTGCCAGCAGCCAAGATGAGCGGAAAGGTCAGCCCCAGCATTTT | CASSQDERKGQPQHF
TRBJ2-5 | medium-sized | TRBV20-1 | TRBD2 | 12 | TGCAGCGGACTAGCGGAACAAGAGACCCAGTACTTC | CSGLAEQETQYF
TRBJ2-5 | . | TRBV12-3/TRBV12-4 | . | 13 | TGTGCCAGCAGTGACTCGGGGGTGGGGACCCAGTACTTC | CASSDSGVGTQYF
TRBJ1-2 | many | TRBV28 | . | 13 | TGTGCCAGCAGTTTACAGGGGCCGAGCGGCTACACCTTC | CASSLQGPSGYTF
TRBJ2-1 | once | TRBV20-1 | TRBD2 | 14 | TGCAGTGCGAGTAGCGGGAGGGCCTACAATGAGCAGTTCTTC | CSASSGRAYNEQFF
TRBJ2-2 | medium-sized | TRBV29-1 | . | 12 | TGCAGCGGCTACATGAACACCGGGGAGCTGTTTTTT | CSGYMNTGELFF
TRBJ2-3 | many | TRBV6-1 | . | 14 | TGTGCCAGCAGTGCACGGGGGGCGACAGATACGCAGTATTTT | CASSARGATDTQYF
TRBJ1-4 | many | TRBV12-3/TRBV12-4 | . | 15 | TGTGCCAGCACGCGATGGGGACCAACTAATGAAAAACTGTTTTTT | CASTRWGPTNEKLFF
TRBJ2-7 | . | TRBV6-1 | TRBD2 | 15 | TGTGCCAGCAGTGAAAAGTCGGGAGGCCCCTACGAGCAGTACTTC | CASSEKSGGPYEQYF
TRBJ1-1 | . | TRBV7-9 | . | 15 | TGCGCCAGCATCCAAGGGGGACCAGAGAACACTGAAGCTTTCTTT | CASIQGGPENTEAFF
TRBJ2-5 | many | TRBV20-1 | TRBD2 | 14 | TGCAGTGCTAGAGATAGCGGGGGGGCGGAGACCCAGTACTTC | CSARDSGGAETQYF
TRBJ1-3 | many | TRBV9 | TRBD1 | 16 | TGTGCCAGCAGCGAATCCGGGACAGGGGCTGGAAACACCATATATTTT | CASSESGTGAGNTIYF
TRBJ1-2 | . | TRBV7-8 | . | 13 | TGTGCCAACAGCTACGATGGGAGCTATAGCTACACCTTC | CANSYDGSYSYTF
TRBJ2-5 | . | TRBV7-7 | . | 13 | TGTGCTAGCAGCTTAAGGACGGAGGAGACCCAGTACTTC | CASSLRTEETQYF
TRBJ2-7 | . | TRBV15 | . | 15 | TGTGCCACCAGCGGGCAAGACAGGAATCCCTACGAGCAGTACTTC | CATSGQDRNPYEQYF
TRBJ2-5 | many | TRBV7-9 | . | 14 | TGTGCCAGCAGCTTAGTGCCAGGGACGGAGACCCAGTACTTC | CASSLVPGTETQYF
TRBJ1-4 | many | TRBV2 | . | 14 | TGTGCCAGCAGTGAGCGGGGATCTAATGAAAAACTGTTTTTT | CASSERGSNEKLFF
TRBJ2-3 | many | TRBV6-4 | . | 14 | TGTGCCAGCAGTGGCTCGCCAGGCACAGATACGCAGTATTTT | CASSGSPGTDTQYF
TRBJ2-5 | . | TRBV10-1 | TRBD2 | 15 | TGCGCCAGCAGTGAGGGACTAGCGGGAGGAGAGACCCAGTACTTC | CASSEGLAGGETQYF
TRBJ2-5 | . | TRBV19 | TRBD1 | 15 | TGTGCCAGTAGTGTGACAGGGTATGGAGGTCAGCCCCAGTACTTC | CASSVTGYGGQPQYF
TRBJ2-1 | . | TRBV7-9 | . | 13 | TGTGCCAGCAGCGGACAAAACCACAATGAGCAGTTCTTC | CASSGQNHNEQFF
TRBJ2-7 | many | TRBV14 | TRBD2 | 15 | TGTGCCAGCAGCCCCGGACTAGCGGGCTCCTACGAGCAGTACTTC | CASSPGLAGSYEQYF
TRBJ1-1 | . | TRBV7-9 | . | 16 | TGTGCCAGCAGCTTCTCGCAGGGCCTTCAGATGGCTGAAGCTTCCTTT | CASSFSQGLQMAEASF
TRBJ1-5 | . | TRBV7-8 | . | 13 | TGTGCCAGCAGTTTAACCCCTCGACAGCCCCAGCATTTT | CASSLTPRQPQHF
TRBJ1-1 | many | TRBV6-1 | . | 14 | TGTGCCAGCAGGAAAACGGACGGAAACACTGAAGCTTTCTTT | CASRKTDGNTEAFF
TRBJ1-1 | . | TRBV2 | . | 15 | TGTGCCAGCATCAGAAATAAGGACGGGAACACTGAAGCTTTCTTT | CASIRNKDGNTEAFF
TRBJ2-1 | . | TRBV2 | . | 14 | TGTGCCAGCAACACGGGACAAATCCGCAATGAGCAGTTCTTC | CASNTGQIRNEQFF
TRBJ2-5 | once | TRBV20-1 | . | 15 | TGCAGTGCTAGGGTCCCCCGTAATGGTAATCAGCCCCAGTACTTC | CSARVPRNGNQPQYF
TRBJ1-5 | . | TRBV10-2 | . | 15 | TGCGCCAGCGCTTCTCAGGGATTGGGCAATCAGCCCCAGCATTTT | CASASQGLGNQPQHF
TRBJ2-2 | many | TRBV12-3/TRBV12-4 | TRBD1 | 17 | TGTGCCAGCAGTTTAGCCCCCACAGGGGCGAGGACCGGGGAGCTGTTTTTT | CASSLAPTGARTGELFF
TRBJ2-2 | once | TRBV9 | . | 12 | TGTGCCAGCAGCGTAGGGTCCGGGGAGCTGTTTTTT | CASSVGSGELFF